This TCR beta chain appears in the sequencing data of a study of shared clonotypes between healthy human individuals. Across the study: A couple of women and a few men aged 18 to 49 served as donors.

Germline V gives CDR1 MNHNY, CDR2 SVGAGI (reference sequence). This CDR3 has 12 amino acids. Trimming removed 6 bases at V and 0 bases at J, with 6 bases between. Original handling: From ImmunoSEQ came sequences covering only the junction and carrying no quality scores, so filtering differed. Assay: immunoSEQ multiplex PCR; the TCRdb copy retains only in-frame clones and omits some. Clone size and V and J calls were adopted from that table, with D and trimming inferred from the DNA. Among approximately 92,000 clones, 60% to 70% were seen once, and the ten largest hold about half. About this clone itself: Other DNA sequences in this specimen translate into the identical CDR3.

The chain carries TRBV6-6 and TRBJ2-7, with D perhaps TRBD1 (5 bases). Sequencing was done on a sample of memory CD8+ T cells sorted from blood. Subset denoted: CD45RO+ cells pooled with CCR7-negative TemRA cells. The source of this sequence is a man in his thirties or forties in good health. CDR3 sequence: CASRGLSYEQYF. Written as DNA, the CDR3 is TGTGCCAGCAGGGGGCTCTCCTACGAGCAGTACTTC.